These 18 T cell receptor beta chains originate from one sample sequenced in a study of a mutant IDH1 vaccine in newly diagnosed glioma. Time point given: week 11, during vaccination. Every vaccine dose comprised 300 ug of mutant IDH1 20-mer peptide plus topical imiquimod. Clones were sequenced by immunoSEQ multiplex PCR, and TCRdb holds only the in-frame ones, with some missing. The sample contains 31,000 or so clones, roughly three quarters of which appear only once. Their antigens remain unidentified. This specimen was PBMCs, taken from a glioma patient whose treatment included an IDH1 peptide vaccine. These receptor sequences come from a man in his thirties or forties with glioma.

The chain is built from TRBV7-2 and TRBJ1-5, with a tentative D call TRBD1 (5 bases). Trimming took 5 bases from V and 7 from J, leaving 18 bases between them. The CDR3 extends over 15 amino acids. Germline V gene data show CDR1 as SGHTA and CDR2 as FQGNSA. In nucleotides, the CDR3 is TGTGCCAGCAGCCCTGGCCGGGGGTTTGGCCAGCCCCAGCATTTT. Translated, it gives CASSPGRGFGQPQHF.

The chain joins TRBV5-1 to TRBJ1-4; the D is unclear. Trimming cost V 4 bases and J 5 bases, with 12 bases left between them. The CDR3 extends over 14 amino acids. Germline-derived CDR1 and CDR2 are SGHRS and YFSETQ. The CDR3 here is CASSKDGLNEKLFF. The CDR3 region has the DNA TGCGCCAGCAGCAAGGACGGTCTCAATGAAAAACTGTTTTTT.

The table lists this clone with a few counts. This chain uses TRBV5-5 with TRBJ1-6; no firm D call. Between the trimmed V and J ends, which lost 0 bases and 10 bases, there was a span of 14 bases. The V gene's germline CDR1 is SGHKS and CDR2 YYEKEE (reference sequence). CDR3 length: 15 amino acids. The CDR3 region is CASSLEMGSGSPLHF. DNA of the CDR3: TGTGCCAGCAGCTTGGAGATGGGGTCGGGATCACCCCTCCACTTT.

The genes are TRBV5-1 and TRBJ2-7; D not certain. Trimming took 0 bases from V and 4 from J, leaving 2 bases between them. The length of the CDR3 is 11 residues. Germline assignment: CDR1 SGHRS and CDR2 YFSETQ. The DNA of the CDR3 is TGCGCCAGCAGCTTGGAGTACGAGCAGTACTTC. It translates to CASSLEYEQYF.

The count of this clone is one. The V and J genes are TRBV2 and TRBJ1-5; TRBD1 agrees at 8 bases. From germline, CDR1 is SNHLY and CDR2 FYNNEI. This CDR3 is 14 amino acids long. With V trimmed by 4 bases and J by 5 bases, 4 bases remained unmatched. Written as DNA, the CDR3 is TGTGCCAGCAGTGTGGACAGGGTGGATCAGCCCCAGCATTTT. Residues: CASSVDRVDQPQHF. Full variable domain (outside the CDR3, taken from reference TRBV2 and TRBJ1-5): EPEVTQTPSHQVTQMGQEVILRCVPISNHLYFYWYRQILGQKVEFLVSFYNNEISEKSEIFDDQFSVERPDGSNFTLKIRSTKLEDSAMYFCASSVDRVDQPQHFGDGTRLSIL.

The V call is TRBV7-7, the J call TRBJ1-1; TRBD1 is a possible D gene (6 bases). The V and J ends lost 3 bases and 3 bases respectively, with 8 bases between them. The CDR3 consists of 13 residues. Germline V CDR1 and CDR2: SSHAT, FNYEAQ (reference sequence). The CDR3 is CASSFRQDTEAFF. DNA of the CDR3: TGTGCCAGCAGCTTTCGACAGGACACTGAAGCTTTCTTT.

The V gene is TRBV2, the J gene TRBJ1-4; 10 bases are a match to TRBD1. CDR3 size: 15 residues. From germline, CDR1 is SNHLY and CDR2 FYNNEI. J was trimmed by 7 bases and V by 6 bases; bases with no gene match: 8. CDR3 amino acids: CASSERQGAIEKLFF. CDR3 in DNA: TGTGCCAGCAGCGAACGACAGGGGGCAATTGAAAAACTGTTTTTT.

This chain uses TRBV4-3 with TRBJ2-2, with no clear D. Germline CDR1 and CDR2: LGHNA and YSLEER. There are 16 residues in the CDR3. The V end was cut by 0 bases, the J end by 0 bases, with 8 bases between. The CDR3 region has the DNA TGCGCCAGCAGCCAAGATGGGCTAGCGAACACCGGGGAGCTGTTTTTT. Protein product: CASSQDGLANTGELFF.

A single count supports this clone. The chain joins TRBV11-2 to TRBJ1-6, with no clear D. Looked up from germline, CDR1 is SGHAT and CDR2 is FQNNGV. Trimming cost V 5 bases and J 5 bases, with 10 bases left between them. The CDR3 is 14 residues long. The CDR3: CASSRVIDNSPLHF. The CDR3, as DNA: TGTGCCAGCAGCCGCGTTATAGATAATTCACCCCTCCACTTT.

The chain is built from TRBV19 and TRBJ1-5; D is possibly TRBD1 (5 bases). The germline V gene has CDR1 LNHDA and CDR2 SQIVND (reference sequence). Trimming shortened V by 1 base and J by 0 bases, and 10 bases separated the two germline ends. The CDR3 totals 16 residues. CDR3 in amino acids: CASSIVGRDSNQPQHF. CDR3 DNA: TGTGCCAGTAGTATAGTCGGCAGGGATAGCAATCAGCCCCAGCATTTT.

The chain links TRBV10-1 to TRBJ2-7; D assignment may be TRBD1 or TRBD2 (5 bases each). CDR3 length equals 16 residues. Germline CDR1 is WNHNN and CDR2 is SYGVQD (reference sequence). V lost 5 bases to trimming and J lost 2 bases, with 19 bases between them. In DNA form, the CDR3 reads TGCGCCAGCAGTAACTCCGGGGCAGGGAGACCCTACGAGCAGTACTTC. This encodes CASSNSGAGRPYEQYF.

J is TRBJ2-1 and V is TRBV6-1; 7 bases align to TRBD2. V gave up 6 bases and J gave up 7 bases; unmatched junction bases: 12. CDR3 size: 15 residues. Per germline, CDR1 MNHNS and CDR2 SASEGT. This chain's CDR3 is CASRFGGEGLNEQFF. DNA for the CDR3: TGTGCCAGCAGGTTTGGCGGGGAGGGATTGAATGAGCAGTTCTTC.

This sequence joins TRBV19 and TRBJ1-1; TRBD1 agrees at 8 bases. Trimming took 6 bases from V and 0 from J; bases not matched to a gene: 6. This CDR3 is built from 15 residues. Germline CDR1 reads LNHDA; CDR2 reads SQIVND (reference sequence). The CDR3 sequence: CASSTGGSMNTEAFF. The CDR3 coding sequence is TGTGCCAGTAGCACAGGGGGATCCATGAACACTGAAGCTTTCTTT.

This chain joins TRBV13 and TRBJ1-1; 7 bases match TRBD1. Germline loops: CDR1 PRHDT, CDR2 FYEKMQ (reference sequence). Unmatched junction bases numbered 6, after V lost 4 bases and J lost 4 bases. This CDR3 has 14 amino acids. CDR3 region: CASSYNRGGTEAFF. Here the CDR3 DNA reads TGTGCCAGCAGCTACAACAGGGGTGGCACTGAAGCTTTCTTT.

This chain uses TRBV29-1 with TRBJ2-5; D is unresolved. V was clipped by 1 base and J by 4 bases, with 7 bases between them. From germline, CDR1 is SQVTM and CDR2 ANQGSEA. The CDR3 has 12 amino acids. The DNA for the CDR3 is TGCAGCGTTGAAGGAGGTCGAGAGACCCAGTACTTC. Translating gives CSVEGGRETQYF.

This clone came up a few times. The chain carries TRBV7-8 and TRBJ1-1, with TRBD1 matching 8 bases. J lost 4 bases, V lost 5 bases, and 6 bases had no gene match. CDR1 and CDR2 (germline): SGHVS, FQNEAQ. This CDR3 spans 14 amino acids. CDR3 region: CASSGPGGFTEAFF. CDR3 bases: TGTGCCAGCAGCGGTCCAGGGGGCTTCACTGAAGCTTTCTTT.

This chain connects TRBV6-5 to TRBJ1-2; a possible D gene is TRBD1 (5 bases). V was clipped by 6 bases and J by 3 bases, with 14 bases between them. The CDR3 is 14 residues long. Germline V CDR1 and CDR2: MNHEY, SVGAGI. CDR3 bases: TGTGCCAGCAGGGAAACCAGGGTAGACTATGGCTACACCTTC. It specifies CASRETRVDYGYTF.

In this sample, this clone turned up once. This sequence joins TRBV25-1 and TRBJ1-2; tentatively, D is TRBD1 (5 bases). CDR1 is MGHDK and CDR2 is SYGVNS in the germline V gene. V was pared by 3 bases and J by 4 bases, with 12 bases between. This CDR3 is built from 14 residues. CDR3 nucleotide sequence: TGTGCCAGCAGTGACAGGGTGACGGCCTATGGCTACACCTTC. It is translated as CASSDRVTAYGYTF.